A selection of T cell receptor beta chains follows, all from one sample in a study of T-cell reconstitution after alpha-beta-depleted transplantation in children. TCRdb reprocessed the PCR reads with MiXCR, giving one entry per CDR3 protein. This sample has hundreds of thousands of distinct CDR3 sequences, with approximately 10% found just once. Sequences were derived from peripheral blood, sampled 180 days after TCRalphabeta/CD19-depleted stem cell transplant. The receptors come from a male patient aged 2-15 years who had a stem cell transplant for chronic granulomatous disease, so the T cells may come from the graft donor. The conserved cysteine and the conserved F or W are not part of the CDR3 here. Not all rows give a size; the values are once, few, many and, for expanded clones, a class.

V gene	clone size	J gene	CDR3 protein
TRBV20-1	many	TRBJ2-5	SARGPWAQGARVLLETQY
TRBV27	many	TRBJ2-3	ASSLSLVGDTQY
TRBV19	.	TRBJ2-6	ASSIAGDLWANVLT
TRBV6-2/TRBV6-3	medium-sized	TRBJ1-5	ASSLWGNSNQPQH
TRBV29-1	many	TRBJ1-3	SYTGGAGNTIY
TRBV29-1	many	TRBJ2-7	SGSAGGPYEQY
TRBV5-1	many	TRBJ1-1	ASSLADRVEAF
TRBV7-2	many	TRBJ2-7	ASSLGSGTYEQY
TRBV28	many	TRBJ1-1	ASSLRLSFYTEAF
TRBV7-2	.	TRBJ1-6	ASRGTAGENSPLH
TRBV10-3	many	TRBJ2-3	AISEGQGTDTQY
TRBV7-3	many	TRBJ1-1	ASSLMRGTEAF
TRBV5-5	many	TRBJ2-1	ASSSSMTPWNEQF
TRBV7-2	many	TRBJ2-5	ASSVRLAGGQETQY
TRBV5-1	many	TRBJ2-2	ASSFSRVMDTGELF
TRBV12-3/TRBV12-4	.	TRBJ2-3	ASSLARLAGGETDTQY
TRBV20-1	many	TRBJ2-3	SAERPLGGTDTQY
TRBV12-3/TRBV12-4	.	TRBJ2-7	ASSSGTHEHY
TRBV5-6	many	TRBJ2-3	ASSSTDRFTDTQY
TRBV20-1	once	TRBJ2-3	SASRAGGSDTQY
TRBV5-1	many	TRBJ2-1	ASSYRIAYNEQF
TRBV15	few	TRBJ1-1	ATSREGGRAF